These 9 T cell receptor beta chains came from one sample sequenced in a study of T cell repertoires in cytomegalovirus infection (dated by TCRdb to about 2019). Their antigens remain unidentified. Taken with the paper, the label for treatment or condition translates to: in vitro stimulation with specific CMV peptide epitopes to enrich CMV-specific T cells. This sample was sequenced with an Illumina HiSeq 1500. TCRdb trimmed public reads at Q25 via fastp, called clones via MiXCR and kept in-frame beta chains. Every entry covers one CDR3 protein and lists the most common genes and DNA from its rows. The sample table lists 900,000 to 950,000 distinct CDR3 sequences, around 30% of them with a count of one. The top ten clonotypes cover 11% to 15% of the sample. The sequences come from cultured CD8+ T cells from PBMCs, collected from culture after CMV antigen stimulation. Source of these receptors: a human donor in good health (CMV status not recorded). Some clones in this sample may be carry-over from other donors' samples.

This chain links TRBV6-2 or TRBV6-3 with TRBJ2-7; the D gene is possibly TRBD2 (5 bases). V lost 5 bases and J lost 0, with 20 bases in between. The germline V gene encodes CDR1 MNHEY and CDR2 SVGEGT. The CDR3 runs to 17 residues. The CDR3 sequence: CASSQTHSGPSSYEQYV. The DNA of the CDR3 is TGTGCCAGCAGTCAAACCCACAGCGGCCCAAGCTCCTACGAGCAGTACGTC.

The chain uses TRBV6-1 and TRBJ1-4; 7 positions agree with TRBD1. The CDR3 runs 15 residues. The trim removed 4 bases at V and 9 bases at J, leaving 11 bases unmatched. From germline, CDR1 is MNHNS and CDR2 SASEGT. DNA of the CDR3: TGTGCCAGCAGTGTCGACAGGGTTGTAAATAAAAAACTGTTTTTT. Amino acid sequence: CASSVDRVVNKKLFF.

This clonotype was counted many times. The rearrangement joins TRBV7-2 to TRBJ2-1; 9 bases are shared with TRBD2. CDR1 and CDR2 from the germline V gene are SGHTA and FQGNSA. The junction had 6 bases not matched to a gene; V was cut back by 0 bases and J by 6 bases. The CDR3 contains 16 residues. This CDR3 is CASSLAPLAGPNEQFF. CDR3 in DNA: TGTGCCAGCAGCTTAGCGCCCCTAGCGGGGCCCAATGAGCAGTTCTTC. Together with reference TRBV7-2 and TRBJ2-1, the CDR3 gives the full variable domain: GAGVSQSPSNKVTEKGKDVELRCDPISGHTALYWYRQSLGQGLEFLIYFQGNSAPDKSGLPSDRFSAERTGGSVSTLTIQRTQQEDSAVYLCASSLAPLAGPNEQFFGPGTRLTVL.

The chain links TRBV3-1 to TRBJ1-2; 8 positions agree with TRBD1. V was pared by 0 bases and J by 8 bases, with 17 bases of the junction left unmatched. Per the germline V gene, CDR1 is LGHDT and CDR2 is YNNKEL (reference sequence). The CDR3 runs to 18 residues. CDR3 in amino acids: CASSQDRRTGLDSEGYTF. In DNA form, the CDR3 reads TGTGCCAGCAGCCAAGATCGGAGGACAGGGTTGGATTCGGAAGGCTACACCTTC.

This clonotype was observed at least ten times. The rearrangement links TRBV7-2 to TRBJ1-2; a possible D gene is TRBD1 (5 bases). Germline V gene sequence: CDR1 SGHTA, CDR2 FQGNSA. The CDR3 sequence is 12 residues long. Trimming took off 1 base at V and 8 bases at J, with 8 bases between the two ends. The DNA of the CDR3 is TGTGCCAGCAGCTTAGTAGGGGCCGGCTACACCTTC. This codes for CASSLVGAGYTF. The complete variable domain, with remaining parts taken from reference TRBV7-2 and TRBJ1-2, reads GAGVSQSPSNKVTEKGKDVELRCDPISGHTALYWYRQSLGQGLEFLIYFQGNSAPDKSGLPSDRFSAERTGGSVSTLTIQRTQQEDSAVYLCASSLVGAGYTFGSGTRLTVV.

The V and J genes are TRBV7-6 and TRBJ2-5, with 12 bases that match TRBD1. V lost 4 bases, J lost 5 bases, and 8 bases stayed unmatched. The CDR3 spans 16 residues. Germline V gene lookup returns CDR1 SGHVS and CDR2 FNYEAQ. The CDR3 nucleotides read TGTGCCAGCAGCTCCCGGGACAGGGGGCGCGAGGAGACCCAGTACTTC. Its protein product is CASSSRDRGREETQYF.

This clonotype has a handful of counts. The chain recombines TRBV2 with TRBJ2-5; 7 bases fit TRBD1. This CDR3 spans 16 amino acids. CDR1 is SNHLY, CDR2 FYNNEI, per germline. Trimming took 6 bases from V and 0 from J; bases not matched to a gene: 10. This CDR3 reads CASSKGTVNHQETQYF. CDR3 nucleotides: TGTGCCAGCAGCAAAGGGACAGTTAATCACCAAGAGACCCAGTACTTC.

The chain couples TRBV6-6 to TRBJ2-7; 7 bases fit TRBD1. This CDR3 is 15 amino acids long. Trimming removed 6 bases from V and 3 bases from J; junction bases left unmatched: 11. The germline CDR1 and CDR2 sequences are MNHNY and SVGAGI (reference sequence). The CDR3 DNA reads TGTGCCAGCAGGCCAACCCGGGACAGTCGCTACGAGCAGTACTTC. Its protein is CASRPTRDSRYEQYF.

The rearrangement uses TRBV20-1 and TRBJ2-3, with D hard to call. Trimming shortened V by 3 bases and J by 2 bases, and 6 bases separated the two germline ends. The germline V gene has CDR1 DFQATT and CDR2 SNEGSKA (reference sequence). This CDR3 region has 12 residues. CDR3 amino acids: CSASEFTDTQYF. CDR3 coding DNA: TGCAGTGCTAGTGAATTCACAGATACGCAGTATTTT.